This T cell receptor (beta chain) was recovered during a study of blood T cell repertoires in COVID-19. Categorization into cohorts depended on clinical history that participants reported. Original handling: Nucleated cell counts were estimated from reference gene primer amplification. Data came from immunoSEQ multiplex PCR; TCRdb stores just in-frame clones and leaves some out. V, J and clone size are those of that table, while D and trimming were read from the DNA. Among under 500,000 clones listed, about 90% were seen once. Trimming at V came to 8 bases and at J to 9 bases, leaving 9 bases not matched to a gene. The CDR3 has 14 amino acids. The germline V gene has CDR1 SNHLY and CDR2 FYNNEI.

The sequencing input was PBMCs or T cells enriched from blood (not recorded which). The clonotype originates from a woman younger than 30 with acute COVID-19. The chain carries TRBV2 and TRBJ1-6; 8 nucleotides match TRBD1. The CDR3 DNA sequence: TGTGCCAGCGTCGATCGGACAGGGAGTTCACCCCTCCACTTT. It encodes CASVDRTGSSPLHF.